A selection of T cell receptor beta chains follows, all from one sample in a study of shared clonotypes between healthy human individuals. Only in-frame clones appear in the TCRdb table, and some are missing; sequencing was by immunoSEQ multiplex PCR. The profile covers some 2 million clones, with about 95% appearing a single time and 1.1% taken by the ten largest. Sequences were obtained from naive CD8+ T cells sorted from blood. Every receptor here comes from a man between 18 and 29 years old in good health. The CDR3 runs from the conserved cysteine through the conserved F or W. The D gene is left open where the match is weak. Size is stated for part of the rows, as once, few or many counts, or as a class when the clone is expanded.

- | TRBJ1-5 | TRBV6-6 | - | TGTGCCAGCAGTCCCAATCCGGGGGCGTACAATCAGCCCCAGCATTTT | CASSPNPGAYNQPQHF
- | TRBJ2-1 | TRBV4-1 | once | TGCGCCAGCAGCCAAGAATTGGGACAGTGGAGGGATGAGCAGTTCTTC | CASSQELGQWRDEQFF
TRBD2 | TRBJ2-3 | TRBV7-8 | - | TGTGCCAGCAGCTCCGGACTAGCGGGGGAAACTAGCACAGATACGCAGTATTTT | CASSSGLAGETSTDTQYF
- | TRBJ2-1 | TRBV7-9 | - | TGTGCCAGCAGCTTAGCAACAGTTAGCTCCTACAATGAGCAGTTCTTC | CASSLATVSSYNEQFF
TRBD1 | TRBJ1-2 | TRBV5-4 | - | TGTGCCAGCACAAAAACAGGGGGCTTTAACTATGGCTACACCTTC | CASTKTGGFNYGYTF
- | TRBJ2-1 | TRBV29-1 | - | TGCAGCGTAGGAACAGGGTCCTTCTACAATGAGCAGTTCTTC | CSVGTGSFYNEQFF
- | TRBJ2-7 | TRBV10-2 | - | TGCGCCAGTTCGGGGATCGGCTACGAGCAGTACTTC | CASSGIGYEQYF
TRBD1 | TRBJ2-7 | TRBV7-8 | - | TGTGCCAGCAGCCAGACAGGGGGCAAGGAGCAGTACTTC | CASSQTGGKEQYF
TRBD1 | TRBJ2-7 | TRBV27 | - | TGTGCCAGCAGTGCCAAGACAGGGGCCGTCCCCTACGAGCAGTACTTC | CASSAKTGAVPYEQYF
TRBD1 | TRBJ1-1 | TRBV4-3 | once | TGCGCCAGCAGCCCCGACAGGGAAGGGAACACTGAAGCTTTCTTT | CASSPDREGNTEAFF
TRBD2 | TRBJ2-5 | TRBV30 | - | TGTGCCTGGAGTGAAGGGATTGCGGGGGGTCAAGAGACCCAGTACTTC | CAWSEGIAGGQETQYF
- | TRBJ2-2 | TRBV6-1 | - | TGTGCCAGCGTATTAACGCGAGGAGGCACCGGGGAGCTGTTTTTT | CASVLTRGGTGELFF
TRBD1 | TRBJ2-2 | TRBV4-1 | - | TGCGCCAGCAGTTCCGGACAGGGTAGCACCGGGGAGCTGTTTTTT | CASSSGQGSTGELFF
- | TRBJ1-4 | TRBV5-6 | once | TGTGCCAGCAGCTGGGGGATCTCTAATGAAAAACTGTTTTTT | CASSWGISNEKLFF
- | TRBJ2-5 | TRBV15 | - | TGTGCCACCAGGAGCGCAGGGGTGGTGGAGACCCAGTACTTC | CATRSAGVVETQYF
- | TRBJ2-3 | TRBV29-1 | - | TGCAGCGTTGTTCCAAGTAGGGGGATAAGCACAGATACGCAGTATTTT | CSVVPSRGISTDTQYF
- | TRBJ2-7 | TRBV5-5 | - | TGTGCCAGCAGCTTTCTCCCGTTCTACGAGCAGTACTTC | CASSFLPFYEQYF
TRBD2 | TRBJ2-3 | TRBV30 | - | TGTGCCTGGAGTGTAGGAGCTAGCGGAAGCACAGATACGCAGTATTTT | CAWSVGASGSTDTQYF
TRBD1 | TRBJ2-3 | TRBV5-4 | - | TGTGCCAGCAGCTCGGGGGACAGGGGGCCAGATACGCAGTATTTT | CASSSGDRGPDTQYF
- | TRBJ2-5 | TRBV5-6 | - | TGTGCCAGCAGCATACAGGACCAAGAGACCCAGTACTTC | CASSIQDQETQYF
TRBD2 | TRBJ2-5 | TRBV4-2 | - | TGTGCCAGCAGCCTACGGGGGGAAGAGACCCAGTACTTC | CASSLRGEETQYF
- | TRBJ2-7 | TRBV10-1 | - | TGCGCCAGCAGTGAGGTGGACAGCTACGAGCAGTACTTC | CASSEVDSYEQYF
- | TRBJ1-1 | TRBV2 | - | TGTGCCAGCAGTGGGGGGTGGAACACTGAAGCTTTCTTT | CASSGGWNTEAFF
- | TRBJ1-1 | TRBV6-6 | - | TGTGCCAGCAGTTACGGGGGCCCCTACACTGAAGCTTTCTTT | CASSYGGPYTEAFF
- | TRBJ1-2 | TRBV27 | once | TGTGCCAGCAGTGTCATCGGGGGGGACCATGGCTACACCTTC | CASSVIGGDHGYTF
- | TRBJ1-2 | TRBV19 | - | TGTGCCAGTACCGAGTACAGGGAAGATAGTGGCTACACCTTC | CASTEYREDSGYTF
- | TRBJ2-7 | TRBV30 | - | TGTGCCTGGAGGGGCCAGGGGCGCCTCGAGCAGTACTTC | CAWRGQGRLEQYF
- | TRBJ2-7 | TRBV5-4 | - | TGTGCCAGCAGCCTCAGTCCTACCTACGAGCAGTACTTC | CASSLSPTYEQYF
- | TRBJ2-3 | TRBV27 | - | TGTGCCAGCAGTTTCATCTCAGTTCGTGGGCCCGGGACTAGCACAGATACGCAGTATTTT | CASSFISVRGPGTSTDTQYF
- | TRBJ1-4 | TRBV28 | - | TGTGCCAGCAGTTTCGTAGGAGTTGAAAAACTGTTTTTT | CASSFVGVEKLFF
- | TRBJ2-7 | TRBV6-6 | - | TGTGCCAGCAGTTACAGCCTAGAAAGTTCCTACGAGCAGTACTTC | CASSYSLESSYEQYF
- | TRBJ1-5 | TRBV25-1 | - | TGTGCCAGCAGTGGACTCCGGGACAGCAATCAGCCCCAGCATTTT | CASSGLRDSNQPQHF
TRBD1 | TRBJ2-7 | TRBV4-1 | - | TGCGCCAGCAGCCAGCAGGGGGCCTACGAGCAGTACTTC | CASSQQGAYEQYF
- | TRBJ2-7 | TRBV5-6 | - | TGTGCCAGCAGCTGGGGGACGGTACCGGCAGGGGCCCACGAGCAGTACTTC | CASSWGTVPAGAHEQYF
- | TRBJ2-5 | TRBV27 | - | TGTGCCAGCAGTTTGACGGTCTTTGATGTTGAGACCCAGTACTTC | CASSLTVFDVETQYF
- | TRBJ2-5 | TRBV11-2 | - | TGTGCCAGCAGCTCCACGGTAATCGGGGGTGAGACCCAGTACTTC | CASSSTVIGGETQYF
- | TRBJ1-2 | TRBV12-5 | - | TGTGCTAGTGGCCCCTCTCGGGACAAGAACTATGGCTACACCTTC | CASGPSRDKNYGYTF
- | TRBJ2-6 | TRBV9 | - | TGTGCCAGCAGCGTAGCGCTGGGGTCTGGGGCCAACGTCCTGACTTTC | CASSVALGSGANVLTF
- | TRBJ1-2 | TRBV27 | - | TGTGCCAGCAGTTTGGATTCGCAAGTTAGCTATGGCTACACCTTC | CASSLDSQVSYGYTF
TRBD2 | TRBJ2-7 | TRBV27 | - | TGTGCCAGCAGTCTCGGACTAGCGGGAAGTCTCTACGAGCAGTACTTC | CASSLGLAGSLYEQYF
- | TRBJ2-7 | TRBV4-1 | - | TGCGCCAGCAGCCAAACAGGGCCTTTCTCCTACGAGCAGTACTTC | CASSQTGPFSYEQYF
- | TRBJ2-2 | TRBV19 | - | TGTGCCAGTAAAGGTTTCGAGTACACCGGGGAGCTGTTTTTT | CASKGFEYTGELFF
- | TRBJ1-6 | TRBV6-1 | - | TGTGCCAGCAGTGAAGTGGCTGCAGTTGCGAGGTCACCCCTCCACTTT | CASSEVAAVARSPLHF
- | TRBJ1-3 | TRBV18 | - | TGTGCCAGCTCCCTGACTCAGAGCTCTGGAAACACCATATATTTT | CASSLTQSSGNTIYF
- | TRBJ2-3 | TRBV13 | - | TGTGCCAGCAGCGCGGGACTCACCACAGATACGCAGTATTTT | CASSAGLTTDTQYF
TRBD1 | TRBJ1-2 | TRBV7-9 | - | TGTGCCAGCAGCGGACCGGGACAGACCTATGGCTACACCTTC | CASSGPGQTYGYTF
- | TRBJ2-7 | TRBV5-1 | - | TGCGCCAGCAGCTTGGGGGACTGGGAGCAGTACTTC | CASSLGDWEQYF